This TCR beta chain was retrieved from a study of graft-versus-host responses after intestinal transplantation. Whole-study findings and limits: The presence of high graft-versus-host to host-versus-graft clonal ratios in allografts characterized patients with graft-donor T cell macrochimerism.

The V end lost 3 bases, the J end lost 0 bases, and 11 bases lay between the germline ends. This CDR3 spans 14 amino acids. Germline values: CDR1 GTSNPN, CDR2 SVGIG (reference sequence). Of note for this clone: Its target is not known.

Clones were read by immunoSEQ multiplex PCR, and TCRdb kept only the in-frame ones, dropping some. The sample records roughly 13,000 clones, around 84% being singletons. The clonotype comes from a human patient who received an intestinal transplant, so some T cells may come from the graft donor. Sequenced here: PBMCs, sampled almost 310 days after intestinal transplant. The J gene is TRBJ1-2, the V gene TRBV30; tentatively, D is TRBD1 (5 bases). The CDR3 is CAWRGRRTNYGYTF. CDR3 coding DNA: TGTGCCTGGAGGGGACGGCGAACTAACTATGGCTACACCTTC.